The 11 T cell receptor beta chains below all came from one sample that was sequenced in a study of T cell responses to AZD1222 COVID-19 vaccine. TCRdb's copy holds only in-frame clones and misses some; the assay was immunoSEQ multiplex PCR. The table lists about 130,000 clones, 90% of them singletons. This specimen was peripheral blood, taken on day 0 of MenACWY control vaccination. The receptors were gathered from an adult in good health.

The CDR3 DNA reads TGTGCCAGCAGCGTACGAGTTCAGGGGACATCAGATACGCAGTATTTT. It is translated as CASSVRVQGTSDTQYF. This chain joins TRBV9 and TRBJ2-3; D possibly corresponds to TRBD1 (6 bases). Germline CDR1 SGDLS, CDR2 YYNGEE. V lost 1 base, J lost 4 bases, and 16 bases lay in between. CDR3 length equals 16 residues. The variable domain in full, completed from reference TRBV9 and TRBJ2-3, reads DSGVTQTPKHLITATGQRVTLRCSPRSGDLSVYWYQQSLDQGLQFLIQYYNGEERAKGNILERFSAQQFPDLHSELNLSSLELGDSALYFCASSVRVQGTSDTQYFGPGTRLTVL.

The CDR3 DNA is TGTGCCACCAGCAGAGCGGGGGGGCTGATAGATACGCAGTATTTT. It translates to CATSRAGGLIDTQYF. The chain joins TRBV15 to TRBJ2-3; 8 bases match TRBD2. The CDR3 spans 15 residues. J was trimmed by 5 bases and V by 1 base; bases with no gene match: 5. The germline CDR1 and CDR2 sequences are LNHNV and YYDKDF (reference sequence).

The V and J genes are TRBV24-1 and TRBJ2-1; 8 bases map to TRBD1. The germline V gene encodes CDR1 KGHDR and CDR2 SFDVKD. The V gene end was trimmed by 4 bases and the J gene end by 9 bases; junction bases not matched to a gene: 7. This CDR3 is 14 amino acids long. The CDR3 loop reads CATSDPGQGSEQFF. The CDR3 DNA reads as TGTGCCACCAGTGACCCAGGACAGGGAAGTGAGCAGTTCTTC.

The rearrangement uses TRBV19 and TRBJ2-7; D assignment may be TRBD1 or TRBD2 (5 bases each). The ends were cut back, 6 bases at V and 6 bases at J, with 18 bases in the middle. The CDR3 loop spans 14 amino acids. CDR1 and CDR2 (germline): LNHDA, SQIVND (reference sequence). CDR3 coding DNA: TGTGCCAGTAGCTTTGGGACCACGCGGCGCGAGCAGTACTTC. Translation: CASSFGTTRREQYF.

V is TRBV25-1 and J is TRBJ1-5; D is unclear. The CDR3 runs to 14 residues. In germline, CDR1 is MGHDK, CDR2 SYGVNS. Trimming took off 0 bases at V and 3 bases at J, with 6 bases between the two ends. In DNA form, the CDR3 reads TGTGCCAGCAGTGAATATCGGTACAATCAGCCCCAGCATTTT. As protein: CASSEYRYNQPQHF.

This clone was observed a single time. The rearrangement uses TRBV28 and TRBJ2-1; 7 nucleotides align to TRBD1. The junction had 3 bases not matched to a gene; V was cut back by 7 bases and J by 0 bases. Germline V gives CDR1 MDHEN, CDR2 SYDVKM. This CDR3 region has 14 residues. The CDR3 loop reads CASNRGGSYNEQFF. The CDR3 DNA is TGTGCCAGCAACAGGGGCGGCTCCTACAATGAGCAGTTCTTC.

The rearrangement joins TRBV29-1 to TRBJ2-7; weak D call: TRBD2 (6 bases). The CDR3 is 13 residues long. V was cut by 1 base and J by 5 bases, with 12 bases left in between. Germline V gives CDR1 SQVTM, CDR2 ANQGSEA. CDR3 coding DNA: TGCAGCGTTGAAGGCTTGCCGGGAGACGAGCAGTACTTC. This translates into CSVEGLPGDEQYF.

V is TRBV2 and J is TRBJ2-5, with TRBD1 matching over 8 bases. Germline V lookup: CDR1 SNHLY, CDR2 FYNNEI. V lost 7 bases, J lost 4 bases, and 8 bases stayed unmatched. The CDR3 is 14 residues long. The CDR3 spells CASMRQGIRETQYF. The CDR3 DNA reads as TGTGCCAGCATGAGACAGGGGATTAGAGAGACCCAGTACTTC.

The rearrangement joins TRBV20-1 to TRBJ1-4; D is undetermined. V dropped 3 bases and J dropped 3 bases, with 8 bases sitting between them. Looked up from germline, CDR1 is DFQATT and CDR2 is SNEGSKA (reference sequence). The CDR3 loop spans 13 amino acids. The CDR3 spells CSASRQANEKLFF. CDR3 sequence (DNA): TGCAGTGCTAGTAGGCAGGCTAATGAAAAACTGTTTTTT.

The chain carries TRBV12-3 or TRBV12-4 and TRBJ1-1; D is undetermined. The CDR3 covers 13 residues. Trimming removed 3 bases from V and 3 bases from J, with 8 bases in between. CDR3 coding DNA: TGTGCCAGCAGTTTCACGGCTTACACTGAAGCTTTCTTT. It encodes CASSFTAYTEAFF.

V is TRBV29-1 and J is TRBJ1-1, with 7 bases matching TRBD1. The junction had 6 bases not matched to a gene; V was cut back by 7 bases and J by 1 base. Germline loops: CDR1 SQVTM, CDR2 ANQGSEA. The CDR3 has 13 amino acids. CDR3 sequence reads: CSAGPGGNTEAFF. The CDR3 DNA sequence: TGCAGCGCCGGACCAGGGGGGAACACTGAAGCTTTCTTT.